This T cell receptor (beta chain) was found in a study of OX40 agonist ivuxolimab in advanced cancers. Germline-derived CDR1 and CDR2 are GTSNPN and SVGIG (reference sequence). With 2 bases clipped from V and 5 bases from J, the junction kept 4 bases outside the gene matches. The CDR3 totals 14 residues. TCRdb's copy holds only in-frame clones and misses some; the assay was immunoSEQ multiplex PCR. The table records roughly 54,000 clones, roughly 91% of them present only once. This material consisted of CD4+ or CD8+ T cells sorted from blood, taken in a trial of the OX40 agonist ivuxolimab. The source is an adult with an advanced solid tumor such as melanoma, head and neck, liver or kidney cancer. The V and J genes are TRBV30 and TRBJ2-7; TRBD2 matches at 12 bases. The DNA for the CDR3 is TGTGCCTGGAGTAGACTAGCGGGAGCCCACGAGCAGTACTTC. It yields the protein CAWSRLAGAHEQYF.